A selection of T cell receptor beta chains follows, all from one sample in a study of T cells after yellow fever vaccination. TCRdb used MiXCR to reprocess the 5' RACE reads, holding one entry per CDR3 protein. The sample lists about 240,000 distinct CDR3 sequences, 6.5% to 8.5% occurring once. This specimen was CD4+ T cells sorted from PBMCs, taken 15 days after the yellow fever booster vaccination. The source is a young man who received the YFV17D yellow fever vaccine. Each CDR3 is given with its conserved first and last residue. Each record gives: CDR3 protein, CDR3 DNA, J gene, V gene, D gene, clone size. The D gene is left open where the match is weak. Clone size, where shown, is once, few, many, or a class for clones that have expanded.

cdr3_aa: CASSPFTESYEQYF
cdr3_nt: TGTGCCAGCAGCCCATTCACAGAATCCTACGAGCAGTACTTC
j_call: TRBJ2-7
v_call: TRBV7-2
d_call: -
clone_size: many

cdr3_aa: CSARAGGPKSYNEQFF
cdr3_nt: TGCAGTGCTAGAGCTGGAGGGCCGAAGTCCTACAATGAGCAGTTCTTC
j_call: TRBJ2-1
v_call: TRBV20-1
d_call: -
clone_size: few

cdr3_aa: CASSPIARETQYF
cdr3_nt: TGTGCCAGCTCACCAATCGCCCGGGAGACCCAGTACTTC
j_call: TRBJ2-5
v_call: TRBV18
d_call: -
clone_size: -

cdr3_aa: CASSPPGGPRNEQYF
cdr3_nt: TGTGCCAGCTCACCTCCCGGGGGCCCGAGGAACGAGCAGTACTTC
j_call: TRBJ2-7
v_call: TRBV18
d_call: -
clone_size: few

cdr3_aa: CASRGLAVGTGELFF
cdr3_nt: TGTGCCAGCAGGGGACTAGCGGTCGGAACCGGGGAGCTGTTTTTT
j_call: TRBJ2-2
v_call: TRBV2
d_call: TRBD2
clone_size: many

cdr3_aa: CASSELGGRLGWTGELFF
cdr3_nt: TGTGCCAGCAGTGAACTCGGGGGACGCCTTGGTTGGACCGGGGAGCTGTTTTTT
j_call: TRBJ2-2
v_call: TRBV6-4
d_call: -
clone_size: -

cdr3_aa: CATSPYYRDSGNTIYF
cdr3_nt: TGTGCCACCAGCCCCTACTACAGGGACTCTGGAAACACCATATATTTT
j_call: TRBJ1-3
v_call: TRBV15
d_call: -
clone_size: few

cdr3_aa: CSVDEATDTQYF
cdr3_nt: TGCAGCGTTGATGAGGCCACAGATACGCAGTATTTT
j_call: TRBJ2-3
v_call: TRBV29-1
d_call: -
clone_size: -

cdr3_aa: CASSPDIETREQYF
cdr3_nt: TGTGCCAGCAGCCCAGACATCGAAACTCGCGAGCAGTACTTC
j_call: TRBJ2-7
v_call: TRBV9
d_call: -
clone_size: few

cdr3_aa: CASSPGTGNEQFF
cdr3_nt: TGTGCCAGCAGCCCAGGGACCGGAAATGAGCAGTTCTTC
j_call: TRBJ2-1
v_call: TRBV11-3
d_call: -
clone_size: -

cdr3_aa: CASSFRDRAYNEQFF
cdr3_nt: TGTGCCAGCAGCTTCCGGGACAGAGCTTACAATGAGCAGTTCTTC
j_call: TRBJ2-1
v_call: TRBV5-4
d_call: TRBD1
clone_size: few

cdr3_aa: CATSDPTTGPPYNEQFF
cdr3_nt: TGTGCCACCAGTGACCCCACGACAGGGCCCCCTTACAATGAGCAGTTCTTC
j_call: TRBJ2-1
v_call: TRBV24-1
d_call: TRBD1
clone_size: -

cdr3_aa: CSVEPATSYNEQFF
cdr3_nt: TGCAGCGTTGAACCGGCGACCTCCTACAATGAGCAGTTCTTC
j_call: TRBJ2-1
v_call: TRBV29-1
d_call: -
clone_size: few

cdr3_aa: CASSLAEAAGGVYEQYF
cdr3_nt: TGTGCCAGCAGCTTAGCGGAGGCGGCGGGAGGGGTTTACGAGCAGTACTTC
j_call: TRBJ2-7
v_call: TRBV7-2
d_call: TRBD2
clone_size: few

cdr3_aa: CASSQMALGAYEQYF
cdr3_nt: TGTGCCAGCAGCCAAATGGCTCTAGGGGCGTACGAGCAGTACTTC
j_call: TRBJ2-7
v_call: TRBV3-1
d_call: -
clone_size: few

cdr3_aa: CSARDGRGPFNQPQHF
cdr3_nt: TGCAGTGCTAGAGATGGCAGGGGGCCTTTCAATCAGCCCCAGCATTTT
j_call: TRBJ1-5
v_call: TRBV20-1
d_call: TRBD1
clone_size: many

cdr3_aa: CASSPLAGGETQYF
cdr3_nt: TGTGCCAGCAGCCCACTAGCGGGAGGAGAGACCCAGTACTTC
j_call: TRBJ2-5
v_call: TRBV4-2
d_call: TRBD2
clone_size: many

cdr3_aa: CASSPGRAFGQPQHF
cdr3_nt: TGTGCCAGCAGTCCCGGAAGGGCCTTCGGGCAGCCCCAGCATTTT
j_call: TRBJ1-5
v_call: TRBV6-1
d_call: -
clone_size: -

cdr3_aa: CASRSQGSNSPLHF
cdr3_nt: TGTGCCAGCAGATCACAGGGCTCTAATTCACCCCTCCACTTT
j_call: TRBJ1-6
v_call: TRBV7-2
d_call: -
clone_size: -

cdr3_aa: CSARDPRYSGNTIYF
cdr3_nt: TGCAGTGCTAGAGATCCGAGGTACTCTGGAAACACCATATATTTT
j_call: TRBJ1-3
v_call: TRBV20-1
d_call: -
clone_size: few

cdr3_aa: CAISERREGHSSSYEQYF
cdr3_nt: TGTGCCATCAGTGAGCGTCGGGAGGGCCATTCGAGTTCCTACGAGCAGTACTTC
j_call: TRBJ2-7
v_call: TRBV10-3
d_call: TRBD2
clone_size: -

cdr3_aa: CASSPQTGASSGANVLTF
cdr3_nt: TGTGCCAGCAGTCCCCAGACAGGGGCCTCCTCTGGGGCCAACGTCCTGACTTTC
j_call: TRBJ2-6
v_call: TRBV12-3/TRBV12-4
d_call: TRBD1
clone_size: -

cdr3_aa: CATASVGGAAGELFF
cdr3_nt: TGTGCCACCGCCAGCGTCGGGGGCGCGGCCGGGGAGCTGTTTTTT
j_call: TRBJ2-2
v_call: TRBV24-1
d_call: -
clone_size: many

cdr3_aa: CATSETGTGDTEAFF
cdr3_nt: TGTGCCACCAGTGAAACAGGGACAGGGGATACTGAAGCTTTCTTT
j_call: TRBJ1-1
v_call: TRBV24-1
d_call: TRBD1
clone_size: many

cdr3_aa: CASSSTGNYGYTF
cdr3_nt: TGCGCCAGCAGCTCGACGGGCAACTATGGCTACACCTTC
j_call: TRBJ1-2
v_call: TRBV11-2
d_call: -
clone_size: many

cdr3_aa: CASSEPGTTTDTQYF
cdr3_nt: TGTGCCAGCAGCGAACCCGGGACTACTACAGATACGCAGTATTTT
j_call: TRBJ2-3
v_call: TRBV7-2
d_call: TRBD2
clone_size: -